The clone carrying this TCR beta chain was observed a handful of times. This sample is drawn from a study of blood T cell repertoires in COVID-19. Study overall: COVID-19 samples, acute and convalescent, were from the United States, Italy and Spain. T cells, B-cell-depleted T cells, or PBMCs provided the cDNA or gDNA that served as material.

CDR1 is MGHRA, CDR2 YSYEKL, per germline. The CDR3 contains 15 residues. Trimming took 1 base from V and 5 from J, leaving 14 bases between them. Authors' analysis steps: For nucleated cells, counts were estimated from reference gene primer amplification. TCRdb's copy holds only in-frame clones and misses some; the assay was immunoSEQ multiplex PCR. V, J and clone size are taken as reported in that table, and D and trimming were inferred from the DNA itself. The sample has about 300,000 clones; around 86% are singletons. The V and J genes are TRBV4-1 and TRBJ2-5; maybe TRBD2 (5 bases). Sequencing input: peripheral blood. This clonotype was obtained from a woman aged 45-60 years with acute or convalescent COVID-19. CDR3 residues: CASSQGWTERETQYF. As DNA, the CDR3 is TGCGCCAGCAGCCAAGGGTGGACGGAGCGGGAGACCCAGTACTTC.